This T cell receptor beta chain was retrieved from a study of blood T cell repertoires in COVID-19. Study-wide context: From the United States, Italy and Spain came samples of acute and convalescent COVID-19. Nucleic acid was either cDNA or gDNA, and it came from T cells, B-cell-depleted T cells, or PBMCs.

Repertoires were generated with immunoSEQ multiplex PCR, while TCRdb's copy carries only in-frame clones and drops some. The sample carries about 480,000 clones, 75% to 90% recorded once. The germline gives CDR1 SGHTA, CDR2 FQGNSA. Trimming shortened V by 5 bases and J by 2 bases, and 13 bases separated the two germline ends. This CDR3 spans 14 amino acids. The sequence came from a man aged 18 to 35 with COVID-19, enrolled during active disease. The specimen sequenced was peripheral blood. This chain joins TRBV7-2 and TRBJ2-7; tentative D call: TRBD1 (6 bases). The chain's CDR3 is CASSLNPGAYEQYF. The CDR3 DNA reads TGTGCCAGCAGCCTCAACCCAGGGGCCTACGAGCAGTACTTC.